The 5 T cell receptor beta chains below come from one sample, sequenced in a study of CD8 T cells in Susac syndrome (dated by TCRdb to the late 2010s). The library was made by the immunoSEQ multiplex PCR assay. RNA was extracted with the RNeasy kit and about 0.5 to 1 ug was reverse transcribed using random hexamers. Through fastp at Q25 and MiXCR, TCRdb rebuilt clones from the public reads, retaining in-frame beta chains. Entries that share a CDR3 protein sequence are merged under the most common genes and DNA. The sample includes 150,000 to 160,000 distinct CDR3 sequences, with about 95% observed a single time. The ten largest clones add up to 0.14% to 0.15% of the sample. Sequencing was performed on CD8+ T cells from PBMCs. Receptors were obtained from a human donor with multiple sclerosis.

The chain employs TRBV15 and TRBJ2-1; D not resolved. V shed 0 bases and J shed 2 bases, with 8 bases lying between them. CDR1 is LNHNV and CDR2 is YYDKDF in the germline V gene (reference sequence). This CDR3 is built from 15 residues. The CDR3 bases are TGTGCCACCAGCAGAGACCGGAGCGCCTACAATGAGCAGTTCTTC. Amino acids: CATSRDRSAYNEQFF.

The CDR3 sequence is CALGGGPRSRQPQHF. Here the CDR3 DNA reads TGTGCCCTCGGCGGGGGGCCAAGAAGTCGTCAGCCCCAGCATTTT. The chain links TRBV7-8 to TRBJ1-5, with D perhaps matching TRBD1 (6 bases). Germline lookup yields CDR1 SGHVS and CDR2 FQNEAQ. Trimming removed 11 bases at V and 6 bases at J, with 23 bases between. The CDR3 spans 15 residues. Filled out from reference TRBV7-8 and TRBJ1-5, the complete variable domain reads GAGVSQSPRYKVAKRGQDVALRCDPISGHVSLFWYQQALGQGPEFLTYFQNEAQLDKSGLPSDRFFAERPEGSVSTLKIQRTQQEDSAVYLCALGGGPRSRQPQHFGDGTRLSIL.

The chain uses TRBV18 and TRBJ2-7, with D unresolved. This CDR3 comprises 14 residues. With 2 bases removed from V and 5 bases from J, the gap between germline ends came to 13 bases. CDR1 and CDR2 from the germline V gene are KGHSH and LQKENI. The CDR3 reads CASSPLGYGDEQYF. The CDR3, as DNA: TGTGCCAGCTCACCATTAGGGTACGGAGACGAGCAGTACTTC.

V is TRBV25-1 and J is TRBJ1-3, with 7 positions matching TRBD1. CDR3 length equals 15 residues. With V trimmed by 5 bases and J by 1 base, 5 bases remained unmatched. The germline CDR1 and CDR2 sequences are MGHDK and SYGVNS. CDR3 loop: CASSRQGWSGNTIYF. For the CDR3, the DNA is TGTGCCAGCAGTCGACAGGGTTGGTCTGGAAACACCATATATTTT.

The chain combines TRBV24-1 with TRBJ2-2; 9 nucleotides align to TRBD1. CDR1 KGHDR and CDR2 SFDVKD come from the germline V gene. Trimming took 4 bases from V and 0 from J; bases not matched to a gene: 2. The CDR3 runs to 16 residues. The CDR3, as DNA: TGTGCCACCAGTGACGACAGGGGGACGAACACCGGGGAGCTGTTTTTT. Its protein product is CATSDDRGTNTGELFF.